This T cell receptor (beta chain) comes out of a study of shared clonotypes between healthy human individuals. Whole-study context: Each donor had three CD4 naive, three CD4 memory, two CD8 naive and one CD8 memory plate.

Concerning this clone: As yet, its antigen is unknown.

General study findings and limits: Among the subsets, naive ones generally showed larger estimated richness than memory ones. Among donors, the sharing of clonotypes was expected to be influenced by sequencing depth.

CDR1 and CDR2 from the germline V gene are SGHAT and FQNNGV. V lost 5 bases, J lost 6 bases, and 5 bases stayed unmatched. This CDR3 spans 14 amino acids. CD8 cells classed as naive were CD45RO-negative and positively selected for CCR7, excluding terminally differentiated effector memory CD45RA+ cells. Clones were read by immunoSEQ multiplex PCR, and TCRdb kept only the in-frame ones, dropping some. The data contain approximately 810,000 clones, around 93% of them seen just once; the ten biggest clones take up about 25%. The sample taken for sequencing was naive CD8+ T cells sorted from blood. The rearrangement links TRBV11-2 to TRBJ1-5; 9 positions agree with TRBD1. The TCR originated in a man in his thirties or forties in good health. CDR3: CASSSGQGLQPQHF. The CDR3 coding sequence is TGTGCCAGCAGCAGCGGACAGGGGCTTCAGCCCCAGCATTTT.